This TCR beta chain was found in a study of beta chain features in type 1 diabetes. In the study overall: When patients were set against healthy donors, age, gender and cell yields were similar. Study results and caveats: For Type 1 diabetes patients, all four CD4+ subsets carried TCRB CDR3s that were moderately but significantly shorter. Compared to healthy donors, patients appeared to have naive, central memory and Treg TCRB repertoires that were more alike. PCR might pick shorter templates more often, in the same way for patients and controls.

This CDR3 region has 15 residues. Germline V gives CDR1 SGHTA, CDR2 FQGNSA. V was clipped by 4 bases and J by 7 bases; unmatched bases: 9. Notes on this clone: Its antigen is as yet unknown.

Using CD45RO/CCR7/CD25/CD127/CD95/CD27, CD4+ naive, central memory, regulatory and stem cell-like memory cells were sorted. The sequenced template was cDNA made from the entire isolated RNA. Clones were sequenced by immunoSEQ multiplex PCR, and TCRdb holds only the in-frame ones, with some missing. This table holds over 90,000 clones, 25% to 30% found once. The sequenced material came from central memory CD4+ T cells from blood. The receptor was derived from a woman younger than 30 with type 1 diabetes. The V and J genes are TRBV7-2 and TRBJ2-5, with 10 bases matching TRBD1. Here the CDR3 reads CASSSGQGIRVTQYF. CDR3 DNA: TGTGCCAGCAGCTCGGGACAGGGGATTCGAGTGACCCAGTACTTC.